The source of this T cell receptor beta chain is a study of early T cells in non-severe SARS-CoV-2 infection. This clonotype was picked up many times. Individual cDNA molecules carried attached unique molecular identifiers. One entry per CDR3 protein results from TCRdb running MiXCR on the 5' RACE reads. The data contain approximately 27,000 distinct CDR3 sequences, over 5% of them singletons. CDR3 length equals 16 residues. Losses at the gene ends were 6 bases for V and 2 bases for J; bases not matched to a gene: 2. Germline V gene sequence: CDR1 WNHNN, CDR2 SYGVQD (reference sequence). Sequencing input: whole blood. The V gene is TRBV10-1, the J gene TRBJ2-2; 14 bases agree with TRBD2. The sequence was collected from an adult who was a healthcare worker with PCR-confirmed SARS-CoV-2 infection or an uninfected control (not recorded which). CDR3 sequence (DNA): TGCGCCAGCAGCGGGACTAGCGGGAGAAACACCGGGGAGCTGTTTTTT. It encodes CASSGTSGRNTGELFF.